One sample yielded the 19 T cell receptor beta chains listed below, sequenced in a study of regulatory T cells in long-lasting Graves disease. Documented time point: persistent/refractory GD, antithyroid drugs over 5 years with positive TRAb. Isolated PBMC RNA provided the starting material for the TCR library. CDR3-region Arm-PCR and iRepertoire HTBI primers produced the TCR beta libraries. Via MiXCR, TCRdb re-called the multiplex PCR reads, giving one row per CDR3 protein. Of almost 350,000 distinct CDR3 sequences listed, less than 20% were seen once; the top ten hold approximately 31%. The source was peripheral blood mononuclear cells (PBMCs), collected when the disease was refractory, from a patient treated with antithyroid drugs. Source of these receptors: a female donor with Graves disease.

This clonotype was observed a handful of times. V usage is TRBV6-2 or TRBV6-3 and J usage is TRBJ1-2, with D perhaps TRBD1 (5 bases). With 2 bases removed from V and 7 bases from J, the gap between germline ends came to 8 bases. The CDR3 runs 12 residues. From germline, CDR1 is MNHEY and CDR2 SVGEGT. The CDR3 loop reads CASSYRGSGYTF. The CDR3 DNA sequence: TGTGCCAGCAGTTACAGGGGTAGTGGCTACACCTTC.

This clonotype was observed at least ten times. The rearrangement joins TRBV28 to TRBJ2-4; D gene ambiguous. The germline V and J ends were trimmed by 7 bases and 8 bases, with 18 bases remaining between them. The length of the CDR3 is 14 residues. The germline CDR1 and CDR2 sequences are MDHEN and SYDVKM. CDR3 protein: CASTTGPIGDIQYF. For the CDR3, the DNA is TGTGCCAGCACTACCGGCCCCATCGGAGACATTCAGTACTTC.

This clonotype was detected ten times or more. The gene calls are TRBV29-1 and TRBJ2-5, with D possibly called TRBD1 or TRBD2 (7 bases each). The CDR3 is made up of 13 amino acids. CDR1 is SQVTM and CDR2 is ANQGSEA in the germline V gene. Trimming removed 6 bases at V and 5 bases at J, with 16 bases between. CDR3 sequence: CSVGEGAGETQYF. CDR3 in DNA: TGCAGCGTCGGGGAGGGGGCTGGGGAGACCCAGTACTTC.

This clonotype appeared many times. The chain combines TRBV2 with TRBJ1-1, with TRBD1 as a possible D gene (6 bases). The CDR3 runs 14 residues. Trimming left V 6 bases short and J 1 base short, with 12 bases between. Germline CDR1 reads SNHLY; CDR2 reads FYNNEI. CDR3 amino acids: CASRSGTPNTEAFF. CDR3 bases: TGTGCCAGCAGATCCGGGACACCGAACACTGAAGCTTTCTTT.

This clonotype has at least ten counts. The chain links TRBV7-9 to TRBJ1-4; D call uncertain. This CDR3 comprises 14 residues. Germline-derived CDR1 and CDR2 are SEHNR and FQNEAQ (reference sequence). The V end was cut by 5 bases, the J end by 6 bases, with 13 bases between. The CDR3 sequence is CASSQGRMDEKLFF. The DNA of the CDR3 is TGTGCCAGCAGCCAAGGGAGGATGGATGAAAAACTGTTTTTT.

In its sample, this clonotype was seen once. This rearrangement joins TRBV19 to TRBJ2-2; 8 bases match TRBD2. Losses at the gene ends were 11 bases for V and 7 bases for J; bases not matched to a gene: 6. Germline assignment: CDR1 LNHDA and CDR2 SQIVND (reference sequence). This CDR3 comprises 12 residues. CDR3 sequence reads: CAVLLAVGELFF. In nucleotides, the CDR3 is TGTGCCGTATTACTAGCGGTCGGGGAGCTGTTTTTT.

The gene calls are TRBV4-1 and TRBJ2-7; 7 positions agree with TRBD1. V shed 1 base and J 5 bases; nucleotides not matched to a gene: 14. The CDR3 is 17 amino acids. Germline V gene data show CDR1 as MGHRA and CDR2 as YSYEKL. The CDR3 DNA reads as TGCGCCAGCAGCCAAGTTACAGGGGCTAGGATGGGAAACGAGCAGTACTTC. It yields the protein CASSQVTGARMGNEQYF.

This clonotype was counted ten times or more. This sequence joins TRBV12-3 or TRBV12-4 and TRBJ1-6, with no clear D. The CDR3 consists of 15 residues. The ends were cut back, 5 bases at V and 7 bases at J, with 15 bases in the middle. The CDR3 nucleotides are TGTGCCAGCAGTACATTGAGTAATCGGAATTCACCCCTCCACTTT. Amino acid sequence: CASSTLSNRNSPLHF.

In this sample, this clonotype turned up a few times. This chain links TRBV5-1 with TRBJ2-7; D assignment may be TRBD1 or TRBD2 (5 bases each). CDR3 length: 13 amino acids. Germline V gives CDR1 SGHRS, CDR2 YFSETQ. V was trimmed by 2 bases and J by 6 bases, leaving 12 bases between them. The CDR3 loop reads CASSLFPGTEQYF. In DNA, the CDR3 is TGCGCCAGCAGCTTATTCCCAGGGACCGAGCAGTACTTC.

This clonotype was found a few times. The chain's CDR3 is CASSLGQGLHSGANVLTF. CDR3 coding DNA: TGTGCCAGTAGTCTCGGACAGGGGCTTCACTCTGGGGCCAACGTCCTGACTTTC. The V call is TRBV19, the J call TRBJ2-6, with TRBD1 identical over 9 bases. Germline values: CDR1 LNHDA, CDR2 SQIVND (reference sequence). The CDR3 extends over 18 amino acids. The V and J ends lost 5 bases and 0 bases, in that order; junction bases with no gene match: 8.

V usage is TRBV27 and J usage is TRBJ2-1; D possibly matches TRBD1 or TRBD2 (7 bases each). V lost 7 bases and J 6 bases, leaving 22 bases between the germline ends. The CDR3 extends over 16 amino acids. Germline assignment: CDR1 MNHEY and CDR2 SMNVEV (reference sequence). This CDR3 reads CASTTREGALGNEQFF. CDR3 bases: TGTGCCAGCACCACAAGGGAGGGGGCCTTGGGCAATGAGCAGTTCTTC.

The rearrangement uses TRBV5-1 and TRBJ2-7; the match to TRBD1 covers 7 bases. The germline V gene has CDR1 SGHRS and CDR2 YFSETQ. The junction had 8 bases not matched to a gene; V was cut back by 3 bases and J by 5 bases. The length of the CDR3 is 14 residues. CDR3 residues: CASSSRGSQDEQYF. The DNA of the CDR3 is TGCGCCAGCAGCTCCAGGGGGTCCCAGGACGAGCAGTACTTC.

This clonotype has just a few counts. This chain links TRBV10-3 with TRBJ1-5; D not resolved. Per the germline V gene, CDR1 is ENHRY and CDR2 is SYGVKD. Deletions cut 2 bases from V and 1 base from J, with 6 bases between. The CDR3 runs 14 residues. CDR3 sequence (DNA): TGTGCCATCAGTGAGAACAGAAGCAATCAGCCCCAGCATTTT. It yields the protein CAISENRSNQPQHF.

This clonotype has at least ten counts. The V gene is TRBV28, the J gene TRBJ2-5; tentatively, D is TRBD2 (7 bases). The germline V gene has CDR1 MDHEN and CDR2 SYDVKM. The CDR3 has 14 residues. The V gene lost 7 bases and the J gene lost 5 bases, with 17 bases spanning the gap. CDR3 nucleotide sequence: TGTGCCAGCACCAAATGGGGGGGCCGGGAGACCCAGTACTTC. Protein product: CASTKWGGRETQYF.

This clonotype turned up a few times. Being one base from a much bigger clone, this may be a read error. V gene TRBV10-3 combines with J gene TRBJ1-1; D uncertain. The CDR3 is 11 residues long. CDR1 and CDR2 (germline): ENHRY, SYGVKD. V was cut by 2 bases and J by 5 bases, with 3 bases left in between. The CDR3 region has the DNA TGTGCCATCAGTGAGCGGACTGAAGCTTTCTTT. Protein: CAISERTEAFF.

The chain uses TRBV7-2 and TRBJ2-7, with unresolved D. In germline, CDR1 is SGHTA, CDR2 FQGNSA. V lost 2 bases to trimming and J lost 3 bases, with 11 bases between them. The CDR3 length is 14 residues. The CDR3 nucleotides are TGTGCCAGCAGCTTACAGTTTCTTCTCTACGAGCAGTACTTC. Its protein product is CASSLQFLLYEQYF.

The gene calls are TRBV25-1 and TRBJ2-7; 9 bases are a match to TRBD1. This CDR3 is built from 12 residues. Germline V gives CDR1 MGHDK, CDR2 SYGVNS. Unmatched junction bases numbered 7, after V lost 4 bases and J lost 12 bases. CDR3 nucleotides: TGTGCCAGCAGTGCCGGGACAGGGTTGTGGTACTTC. Translation gives CASSAGTGLWYF.

This clonotype was picked up many times. V usage is TRBV29-1 and J usage is TRBJ2-7, with TRBD1 matching over 8 bases. The J segment lost 4 bases and the V segment lost 4 bases, leaving 6 bases of the junction unmatched. The CDR3 is 13 amino acids. The germline V gene has CDR1 SQVTM and CDR2 ANQGSEA. In nucleotides, the CDR3 is TGCAGCGTTGCTAGGCAGGGGGCATACGAGCAGTACTTC. This encodes CSVARQGAYEQYF.

The gene calls are TRBV24-1 and TRBJ1-2; tentative D call: TRBD1 (5 bases). The V end lost 4 bases, the J end lost 0 bases, and 8 bases lay between the germline ends. Germline V CDR1 and CDR2: KGHDR, SFDVKD. CDR3 length: 14 residues. The CDR3 sequence: CATSDPTANYGYTF. CDR3 DNA: TGTGCCACCAGTGACCCGACAGCTAACTATGGCTACACCTTC.